Shown below are 28 T cell receptor beta chains from a single sample sequenced in a study of T cell responses to AZD1222 COVID-19 vaccine. TCRdb's table, derived via immunoSEQ multiplex PCR, lists solely in-frame clones and lacks some. The data hold 100,000 to 150,000 clones, with around 85% observed a single time. This sample comprised peripheral blood, obtained 28 days after the second dose of the MenACWY control vaccine. The receptors derive from an adult who received the MenACWY meningococcal vaccine as a control.

V gene TRBV3-1 (or the pseudogene TRBV3-2) combines with J gene TRBJ2-2; TRBD2 agrees at 9 bases. This CDR3 comprises 16 residues. The ends lost 4 bases at V and 7 bases at J; junction bases unmatched: 10. Germline values: CDR1 LGHDT, CDR2 YNNKEL (reference sequence). The DNA for the CDR3 is TGTGCCAGCAGCCCGGGACTAGCATGGGTGTACGGGGAGCTGTTTTTT. This translates into CASSPGLAWVYGELFF.

The chain links TRBV9 to TRBJ1-2; D is undetermined. V lost 3 bases and J lost 7, with 10 bases in between. CDR3 size: 12 residues. Germline values: CDR1 SGDLS, CDR2 YYNGEE. This chain's CDR3 is CASSEGRVGYTF. The CDR3 region has the DNA TGTGCCAGCAGCGAGGGCCGGGTTGGCTACACCTTC.

The CDR3 coding sequence is TGTGCCAGCAGCCGTCCCGGGACAGGGTCCTATAATTCACCCCTCCACTTT. Translation: CASSRPGTGSYNSPLHF. The chain employs TRBV4-2 and TRBJ1-6; 9 nucleotides line up with TRBD1. There are 17 residues in the CDR3. The V gene's germline CDR1 is LGHNA and CDR2 YNFKEQ. J lost 1 base, V lost 4 bases, and 5 bases had no gene match.

This chain joins TRBV10-3 and TRBJ1-5; D gene unclear. The CDR3 has 13 amino acids. V was cut by 6 bases and J by 1 base, with 7 bases left in between. Germline CDR1 is ENHRY and CDR2 is SYGVKD. CDR3 DNA: TGTGCCATCAGGGCTAGGAGCAATCAGCCCCAGCATTTT. Residues: CAIRARSNQPQHF.

J is TRBJ2-2 and V is TRBV4-3, with D perhaps being TRBD1 or TRBD2 (5 bases each). This CDR3 contains 17 residues. Germline CDR1 reads LGHNA; CDR2 reads YSLEER. V lost 0 bases and J 7 bases, leaving 18 bases between the germline ends. The CDR3 loop reads CASSQEGDGGQSGELFF. In DNA, the CDR3 is TGCGCCAGCAGCCAAGAAGGGGACGGTGGGCAAAGCGGGGAGCTGTTTTTT.

The gene calls are TRBV5-1 and TRBJ2-7; D remains unclear. Deletions cut 2 bases from V and 0 bases from J, with 9 bases between. The CDR3 runs to 14 residues. Germline V gene lookup returns CDR1 SGHRS and CDR2 YFSETQ. CDR3 coding DNA: TGCGCCAGCAGCTTCGGTCCTGCCTCCTACGAGCAGTACTTC. Protein: CASSFGPASYEQYF.

The chain employs TRBV30 and TRBJ2-2, with D uncertain. The CDR3 has 14 residues. CDR1 and CDR2 from the germline V gene are GTSNPN and SVGIG (reference sequence). Trimming took 0 bases from V and 4 from J, leaving 9 bases between them. The CDR3 DNA reads TGTGCCTGGAGTGTACTGTCGCGCACCGGGGAGCTGTTTTTT. It is translated as CAWSVLSRTGELFF.

CDR3 DNA: TGTGCCAGCAGTCCGGCAGGACTAGCGGGAACAGTCGGGGAGCTGTTTTTT. Translation: CASSPAGLAGTVGELFF. This sequence joins TRBV27 and TRBJ2-2; 12 nucleotides agree with TRBD2. Germline CDR1 is MNHEY and CDR2 is SMNVEV (reference sequence). Unmatched junction bases numbered 11, after V lost 5 bases and J lost 7 bases. CDR3 size: 17 residues.

The gene calls are TRBV10-2 and TRBJ1-1; D ambiguous. CDR3 length: 13 residues. Trimming cost V 5 bases and J 1 base, with 8 bases left between them. Germline lookup yields CDR1 WSHSY and CDR2 SAAADI. In nucleotides, the CDR3 is TGCGCCAGCAGTCGGCACGAGAACACTGAAGCTTTCTTT. Encoded protein: CASSRHENTEAFF.

V usage is TRBV18 and J usage is TRBJ1-2, with 7 positions matching TRBD1. The V and J ends lost 5 bases and 0 bases, in that order; junction bases with no gene match: 3. The CDR3 has 14 amino acids. Germline V gives CDR1 KGHSH, CDR2 LQKENI. The CDR3, as DNA: TGTGCCAGCTCAGGGACAGCCACTAACTATGGCTACACCTTC. This translates into CASSGTATNYGYTF.

The sample holds a few counts of this clone. The chain joins TRBV5-1 to TRBJ2-1; tentatively, D is TRBD1 (5 bases). This CDR3 is 14 amino acids long. Germline V lookup: CDR1 SGHRS, CDR2 YFSETQ. V lost 1 base to trimming and J lost 8 bases, with 13 bases between them. DNA of the CDR3: TGCGCCAGCAGCTTGTCGGCAGGGATCGATGAGCAGTTCTTC. It translates to CASSLSAGIDEQFF.

The chain couples TRBV5-1 to TRBJ2-7; 8 bases align to TRBD2. Germline CDR1 reads SGHRS; CDR2 reads YFSETQ. The junction had 8 bases not matched to a gene; V was cut back by 0 bases and J by 0 bases. This CDR3 is built from 17 residues. CDR3 sequence: CASSLGGRTSISYEQYF. The CDR3 DNA reads as TGCGCCAGCAGCTTGGGCGGGAGGACTAGCATCTCCTACGAGCAGTACTTC.

The J gene is TRBJ2-2, the V gene TRBV19; D may be TRBD1 (5 bases). V was cut by 6 bases and J by 5 bases, with 16 bases left in between. The CDR3 has 15 residues. CDR1 LNHDA and CDR2 SQIVND come from the germline V gene (reference sequence). The CDR3 protein is CASSKRQGLTGELFF. CDR3 sequence (DNA): TGTGCCAGTAGCAAAAGGCAGGGCTTGACCGGGGAGCTGTTTTTT.

Written as DNA, the CDR3 is TGTGCCAGCAGTCGACAGGGGAAATCCTACGAGCAGTACGTC. It specifies CASSRQGKSYEQYV. The chain has TRBV28 and TRBJ2-7; 8 positions agree with TRBD1. This CDR3 is 14 amino acids long. The trim removed 5 bases at V and 1 base at J, leaving 4 bases unmatched. In germline, CDR1 is MDHEN, CDR2 SYDVKM.

The chain's CDR3 is CASSGDRALYEQYV. The CDR3 DNA reads as TGTGCCAGCAGCGGCGACAGGGCTCTCTACGAGCAGTACGTC. This chain links TRBV7-9 with TRBJ2-7; 7 nucleotides match TRBD1. V shed 5 bases and J 3 bases; nucleotides not matched to a gene: 7. In germline, CDR1 is SEHNR, CDR2 FQNEAQ (reference sequence). This CDR3 is 14 amino acids long.

The V and J genes are TRBV5-5 and TRBJ2-5, with TRBD2 identical over 10 bases. This CDR3 is built from 15 residues. The V segment lost 4 bases and the J segment 6 bases; nucleotides outside the gene matches: 9. Germline values: CDR1 SGHKS, CDR2 YYEKEE (reference sequence). The CDR3, as DNA: TGTGCCAGCAGCCTCGAACTAGCGGGGATAAAGACCCAGTACTTC. It specifies CASSLELAGIKTQYF.

Comments on this clone: Different DNA sequences within this sample yield the same CDR3. The chain links TRBV4-2 to TRBJ2-3; D is unclear. This CDR3 contains 14 residues. From germline, CDR1 is LGHNA and CDR2 YNFKEQ. Deletions cut 5 bases from V and 0 bases from J, with 9 bases between. The CDR3 DNA is TGTGCCAGCAGCAGTGTGGGAAGCACAGATACGCAGTATTTT. Encoded protein: CASSSVGSTDTQYF.

The rearrangement links TRBV7-9 to TRBJ1-2; no clear D gene. CDR1 and CDR2 (germline): SEHNR, FQNEAQ (reference sequence). The CDR3 extends over 13 amino acids. Trimming pared 2 bases from V and 2 bases from J, leaving 6 bases between. In nucleotides, the CDR3 is TGTGCCAGCAGCTTAATCGACAACTATGGCTACACCTTC. Residues: CASSLIDNYGYTF.

The chain links TRBV4-3 to TRBJ1-2; 7 positions agree with TRBD1. V shed 0 bases, J shed 4 bases, and the junction held 5 bases outside the gene matches. Germline V gene lookup returns CDR1 LGHNA and CDR2 YSLEER. The CDR3 runs 15 residues. CDR3 coding DNA: TGCGCCAGCAGCCAAGAAGTTGGGACAGCCTATGGCTACACCTTC. Translation: CASSQEVGTAYGYTF.

This clone was picked up one time. The J gene is TRBJ1-2, the V gene TRBV6-5; 8 nucleotides line up with TRBD1. The CDR3 length is 15 residues. CDR1 is MNHEY and CDR2 is SVGAGI in the germline V gene. V dropped 7 bases and J dropped 7; count of bases not matched to a gene: 14. The CDR3 DNA follows: TGTGCCAGCACTAACCCGGGGGACAGGATCTTTGGCTACACCTTC. The encoded protein is CASTNPGDRIFGYTF.

V gene TRBV4-1 combines with J gene TRBJ1-4, with D unclear. In germline, CDR1 is MGHRA, CDR2 YSYEKL. CDR3 length equals 12 residues. Trimming took 1 base from V and 8 from J, leaving 5 bases between them. CDR3 nucleotide sequence: TGCGCCAGCAGCCAAGGCTGGGAAAAACTGTTTTTT. Protein: CASSQGWEKLFF.

This clone showed up just once. V is TRBV4-1 and J is TRBJ1-5; D perhaps matches TRBD1 (6 bases). The length of the CDR3 is 17 residues. The germline V and J ends were trimmed by 1 base and 0 bases, with 13 bases remaining between them. CDR1 MGHRA and CDR2 YSYEKL come from the germline V gene. CDR3 nucleotides: TGCGCCAGCAGCCAAGTGGTCAGGGGACCTAGCAATCAGCCCCAGCATTTT. Translated, it gives CASSQVVRGPSNQPQHF.

Remarks on this clone: This CDR3 is also generated by other DNA sequences in the sample. This chain links TRBV14 with TRBJ1-1; D remains unclear. The CDR3 length is 13 residues. CDR1 and CDR2 (germline): SGHDN, FVKESK. V was shortened by 4 bases and J by 0 bases, with 6 bases between the two germline ends. The CDR3 DNA reads as TGTGCCAGCAGCCTAGAGTTGAACACTGAAGCTTTCTTT. Its translation is CASSLELNTEAFF. The whole variable domain, remainder taken from reference TRBV14 and TRBJ1-1, is EAGVTQFPSHSVIEKGQTVTLRCDPISGHDNLYWYRRVMGKEIKFLLHFVKESKQDESGMPNNRFLAERTGGTYSTLKVQPAELEDSGVYFCASSLELNTEAFFGQGTRLTVV.

The chain employs TRBV7-8 and TRBJ2-7; D is possibly TRBD2 (7 bases). This CDR3 is 15 amino acids long. Trimming took off 6 bases at V and 5 bases at J, with 20 bases between the two ends. Per germline, CDR1 SGHVS and CDR2 FQNEAQ. In DNA form, the CDR3 reads TGTGCCAGCAGTCCTACTCGGGGGGCGCTCCACGAGCAGTACTTC. It yields the protein CASSPTRGALHEQYF.

This chain uses TRBV6-5 with TRBJ2-6; 7 bases agree with TRBD1. The germline V gene encodes CDR1 MNHEY and CDR2 SVGAGI. The CDR3 extends over 15 amino acids. J gave up 2 bases and V 7 bases, and 5 bases lay outside the gene matches. CDR3 DNA: TGTGCCAGCAATCGACAGGGTCCTGGGGCCAACGTCCTGACTTTC. Translating it yields CASNRQGPGANVLTF.

The chain couples TRBV2 to TRBJ1-1, with D maybe TRBD1 (6 bases). CDR1 is SNHLY and CDR2 is FYNNEI in the germline V gene. The CDR3 runs 14 residues. Trimming stripped 2 bases from V and 4 bases from J, with 11 bases between. The CDR3 region has the DNA TGTGCCAGCAGTGAAAACAGGGACCGCACTGAAGCTTTCTTT. It encodes CASSENRDRTEAFF.

The chain is built from TRBV27 and TRBJ1-4, with a possible D match to TRBD1 (5 bases). The V gene's germline CDR1 is MNHEY and CDR2 SMNVEV (reference sequence). The CDR3 totals 13 residues. V lost 3 bases and J 8 bases, leaving 10 bases between the germline ends. The CDR3 region is CASSFYRGEKLFF. Here the CDR3 DNA reads TGTGCCAGCAGTTTTTATAGGGGCGAAAAACTGTTTTTT.

This sequence joins TRBV14 and TRBJ1-1; D is unclear. Trimming pared 4 bases from V and 1 base from J, leaving 1 base between. Per germline, CDR1 SGHDN and CDR2 FVKESK. The length of the CDR3 is 11 residues. CDR3 in DNA: TGTGCCAGCAGCCGGAACACTGAAGCTTTCTTT. It specifies CASSRNTEAFF.